The rows below give T cell receptor beta chains drawn from one sample of a study of metastatic and nonmetastatic thyroid tumors. TCRdb recomputed clones from the PCR reads via MiXCR. The sample has more than 90,000 clones; roughly 13% are singletons. Input material: blood. These receptors all stem from a female donor with papillary thyroid cancer or a benign thyroid nodule (not recorded which). Some clones in this sample may be carry-over from other donors' samples. Both conserved end residues are part of each CDR3. Each record gives: V gene, J gene, D gene, clone size, CDR3 DNA, CDR3 protein. The D gene is left open where the match is weak. Size tells how often a clone was seen (once, few, many) or the class of an expanded clone, and some rows leave it out.

TRBV6-1,TRBJ2-3,.,few,TGTGCCAGCGCTCCCGCTTGGGAGCCAAACCCAGATACGCAGTATTTT,CASAPAWEPNPDTQYF
TRBV2,TRBJ1-1,.,many,TGTGCCAGCACCTTTGACACTGAAGCTTTCTTT,CASTFDTEAFF
TRBV18,TRBJ2-2,.,many,TGTGCCAGCTCCCCAGGAACAGTCATCCGAGGAGCCGGGGAGCTGTTTTTT,CASSPGTVIRGAGELFF
TRBV20-1,TRBJ1-2,.,.,TGCAGTGCTAGAGATCGAACTCCATATGGCTACACCTTC,CSARDRTPYGYTF
TRBV6-6,TRBJ1-1,.,many,TGTGCCAGCAGTTACGGGGGGCGCACTGAAGCTTTCTTT,CASSYGGRTEAFF
TRBV3-1,TRBJ1-3,TRBD1,many,TGTGCCAGCACCCCTGGCCTGGGACAGTATTCTGGAAACACCATATATTTT,CASTPGLGQYSGNTIYF
TRBV7-8,TRBJ1-1,.,.,TGTGCCAGCAGCTTTATCAGGCAGGTAGGGGTCATGAACACTGAATCTTTCTTT,CASSFIRQVGVMNTESFF
TRBV2,TRBJ2-7,.,many,TGTGCCAGCAGAGGACGCGGCTCCTACGAGCAGTACTTC,CASRGRGSYEQYF
TRBV9,TRBJ1-2,.,few,TGTCCCGTAGCCGGCGGGATTAACTATGGCTACACCTTC,CPVAGGINYGYTF
TRBV19,TRBJ1-2,.,many,TGTGCCAGTAGTGAAAGGCGCGGTGGCTACACCTTC,CASSERRGGYTF
TRBV9,TRBJ2-2,TRBD2,few,TGTGCCAGCAGCGTAGTGAGCGGGACCCCTGCCGGGGAGCTGTTTTTT,CASSVVSGTPAGELFF
TRBV30,TRBJ1-2,.,once,TGTGCCCTACTGGGAAAGTTCTATGGCCACACCTTC,CALLGKFYGHTF
TRBV11-2,TRBJ1-3,TRBD1,many,TGTGCCAGCAGCTCACAGGGGATCTCTGGAAACACCATATATTTT,CASSSQGISGNTIYF
TRBV6-2/TRBV6-3,TRBJ2-1,TRBD2,many,TGTGCCAGCAGTTACGAAGCGGGGAGCTACAATGAGCAGTTCTTC,CASSYEAGSYNEQFF
TRBV10-1,TRBJ2-7,.,.,TGCGCCAGCAGTGAGCCTTTTAGCCGGAGGGTCAACGAGCAGTACTTC,CASSEPFSRRVNEQYF
TRBV6-5,TRBJ2-7,TRBD2,many,TGTGCCAGCAGTTACTTGGCTAGCGGGAGGGCCATCAACGAGCAGTACTTC,CASSYLASGRAINEQYF
TRBV12-3/TRBV12-4,TRBJ1-5,.,many,TGTGCCAGCAGTTTAGCGGTAGGGCCGAGCAATCAGCCCCAGCATTTT,CASSLAVGPSNQPQHF
TRBV3-1,TRBJ2-1,TRBD2,.,TGTGCCAGCAGCCAAGAAGGGCTAGCGGGTTCCTACAATGAGCAGTTCTTC,CASSQEGLAGSYNEQFF
TRBV7-9,TRBJ2-3,.,many,TGTGCCAGCAGCTTAAATCCAATTGACAGGAGCACAGATACGCAGTATTTT,CASSLNPIDRSTDTQYF
TRBV6-1,TRBJ2-7,.,few,TGTGCCAGCAGTTTGGTGGCCCCCTACGAGCAGTACTTC,CASSLVAPYEQYF
TRBV5-1,TRBJ2-5,TRBD2,many,TGCGCCAGCAGCTTAGGAGGACTAGCACGAGAGACCCAGTACTTC,CASSLGGLARETQYF
TRBV28,TRBJ2-5,TRBD1,many,TGTGCCAGCAGTCCGGACAGGGAAGAGACCCAGTACTTC,CASSPDREETQYF
TRBV4-2,TRBJ1-3,.,many,TGTGCCAGCAGCCAAGATGGGGGGGGCTCTGGAAACACCATATATTTT,CASSQDGGGSGNTIYF
TRBV14,TRBJ1-2,.,.,TGTGCCAGCAGCCTACCCGGGACGGAGAACTATGGCTACACCTTC,CASSLPGTENYGYTF